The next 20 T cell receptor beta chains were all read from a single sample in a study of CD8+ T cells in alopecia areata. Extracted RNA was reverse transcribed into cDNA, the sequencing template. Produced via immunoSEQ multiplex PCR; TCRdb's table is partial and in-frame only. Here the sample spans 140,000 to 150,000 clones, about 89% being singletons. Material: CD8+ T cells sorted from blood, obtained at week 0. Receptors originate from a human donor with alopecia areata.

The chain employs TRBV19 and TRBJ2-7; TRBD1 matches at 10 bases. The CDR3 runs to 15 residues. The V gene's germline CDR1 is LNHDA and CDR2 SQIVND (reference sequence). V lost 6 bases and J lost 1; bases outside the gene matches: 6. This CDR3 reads CASRFSDRGSYEQYF. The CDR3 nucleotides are TGTGCCAGTAGATTCTCGGACAGGGGGTCCTACGAGCAGTACTTC.

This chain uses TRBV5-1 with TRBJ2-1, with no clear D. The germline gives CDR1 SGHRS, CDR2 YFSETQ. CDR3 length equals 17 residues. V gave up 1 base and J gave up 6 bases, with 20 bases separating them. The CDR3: CASSLRPERQTINEQFF. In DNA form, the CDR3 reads TGCGCCAGCAGCTTGAGGCCGGAAAGACAAACGATCAATGAGCAGTTCTTC.

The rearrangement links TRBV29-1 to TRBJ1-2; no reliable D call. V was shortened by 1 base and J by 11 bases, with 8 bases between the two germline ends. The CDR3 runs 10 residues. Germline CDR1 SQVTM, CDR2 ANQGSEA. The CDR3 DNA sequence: TGCAGCGTTGAAGCGGACCGTTACACCTTC. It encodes CSVEADRYTF.

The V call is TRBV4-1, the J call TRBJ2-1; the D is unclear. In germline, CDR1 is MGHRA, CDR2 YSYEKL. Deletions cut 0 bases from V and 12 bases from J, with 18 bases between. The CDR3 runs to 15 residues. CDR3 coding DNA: TGCGCCAGCAGCCAAGAAGAAGGGTATCCCTATGGGCAGTTCTTC. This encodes CASSQEEGYPYGQFF.

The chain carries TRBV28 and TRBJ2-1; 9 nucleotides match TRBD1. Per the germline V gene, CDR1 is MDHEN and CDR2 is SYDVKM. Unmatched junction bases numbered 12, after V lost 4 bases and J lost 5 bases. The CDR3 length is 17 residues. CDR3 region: CASSWHTGGGTNNEQFF. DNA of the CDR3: TGTGCCAGCAGTTGGCACACAGGGGGCGGAACGAACAATGAGCAGTTCTTC.

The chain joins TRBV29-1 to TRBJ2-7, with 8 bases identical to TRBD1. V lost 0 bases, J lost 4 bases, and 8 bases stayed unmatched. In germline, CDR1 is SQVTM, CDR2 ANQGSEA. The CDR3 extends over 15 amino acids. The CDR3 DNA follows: TGCAGCGTTGAAGATCTGGCAGGGGGCCCTTACGAGCAGTACTTC. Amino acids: CSVEDLAGGPYEQYF.

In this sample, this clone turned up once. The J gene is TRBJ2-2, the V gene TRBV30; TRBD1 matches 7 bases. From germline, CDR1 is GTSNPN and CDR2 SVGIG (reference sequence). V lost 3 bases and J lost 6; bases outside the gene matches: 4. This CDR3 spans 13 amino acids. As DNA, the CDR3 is TGTGCCTGGAGCACGACAGGGTCCGGGGAGCTGTTTTTT. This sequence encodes CAWSTTGSGELFF.

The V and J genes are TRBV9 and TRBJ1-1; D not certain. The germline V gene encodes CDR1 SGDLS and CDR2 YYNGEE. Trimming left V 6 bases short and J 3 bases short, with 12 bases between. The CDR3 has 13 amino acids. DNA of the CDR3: TGTGCCAGCAACGGAGGAGGTGACACTGAAGCTTTCTTT. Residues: CASNGGGDTEAFF.

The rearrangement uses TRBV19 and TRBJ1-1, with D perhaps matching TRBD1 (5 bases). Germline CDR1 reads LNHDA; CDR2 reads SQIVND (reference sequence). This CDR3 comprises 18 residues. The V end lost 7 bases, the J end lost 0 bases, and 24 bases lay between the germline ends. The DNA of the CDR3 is TGTGCCAGTACCATAGGGAGGGGAGAGGGTTACCTGAACACTGAAGCTTTCTTT. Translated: CASTIGRGEGYLNTEAFF.

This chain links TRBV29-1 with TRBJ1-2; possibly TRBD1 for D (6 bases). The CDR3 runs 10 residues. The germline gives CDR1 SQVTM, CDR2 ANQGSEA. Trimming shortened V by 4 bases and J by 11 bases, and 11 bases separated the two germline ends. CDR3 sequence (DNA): TGCAGCGTTGGGCCAGGGGCATACACCTTC. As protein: CSVGPGAYTF.

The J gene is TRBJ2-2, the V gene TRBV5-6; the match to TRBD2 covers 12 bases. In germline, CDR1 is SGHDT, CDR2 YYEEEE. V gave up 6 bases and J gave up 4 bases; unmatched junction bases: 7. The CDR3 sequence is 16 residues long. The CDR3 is CASTPGTSGFTGELFF. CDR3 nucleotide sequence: TGTGCCAGCACCCCAGGGACTAGCGGGTTCACCGGGGAGCTGTTTTTT. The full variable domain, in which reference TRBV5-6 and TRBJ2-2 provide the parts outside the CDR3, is DAGVTQSPTHLIKTRGQQVTLRCSPKSGHDTVSWYQQALGQGPQFIFQYYEEEERQRGNFPDRFSGHQFPNYSSELNVNALLLGDSALYLCASTPGTSGFTGELFFGEGSRLTVL.

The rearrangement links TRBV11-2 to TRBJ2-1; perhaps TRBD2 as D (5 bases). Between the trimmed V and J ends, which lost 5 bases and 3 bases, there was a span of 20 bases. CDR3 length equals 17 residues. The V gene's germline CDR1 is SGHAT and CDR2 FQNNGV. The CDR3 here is CASSPSAYGDFYNEQFF. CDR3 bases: TGTGCCAGCAGCCCCAGTGCTTACGGGGATTTCTACAATGAGCAGTTCTTC. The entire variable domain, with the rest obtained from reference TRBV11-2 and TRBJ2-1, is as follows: EAGVAQSPRYKIIEKRQSVAFWCNPISGHATLYWYQQILGQGPKLLIQFQNNGVVDDSQLPKDRFSAERLKGVDSTLKIQPAKLEDSAVYLCASSPSAYGDFYNEQFFGPGTRLTVL.

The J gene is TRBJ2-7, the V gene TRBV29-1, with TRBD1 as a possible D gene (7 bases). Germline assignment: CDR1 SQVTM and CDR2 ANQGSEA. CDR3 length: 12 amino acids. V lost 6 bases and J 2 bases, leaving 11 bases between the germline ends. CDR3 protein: CSVRDSPYEQYF. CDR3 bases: TGCAGCGTGCGGGACAGCCCCTACGAGCAGTACTTC.

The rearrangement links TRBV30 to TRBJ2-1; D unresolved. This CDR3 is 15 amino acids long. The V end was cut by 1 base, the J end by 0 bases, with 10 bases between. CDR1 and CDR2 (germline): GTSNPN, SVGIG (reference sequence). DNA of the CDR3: TGTGCCTGGAGTGAACGGATAAGCTCCTACAATGAGCAGTTCTTC. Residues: CAWSERISSYNEQFF.

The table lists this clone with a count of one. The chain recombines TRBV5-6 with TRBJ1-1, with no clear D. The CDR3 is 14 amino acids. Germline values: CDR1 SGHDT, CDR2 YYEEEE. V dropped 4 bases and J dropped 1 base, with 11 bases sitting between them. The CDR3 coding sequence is TGTGCCAGCAGCCTGGCGGGCTGGAACACTGAAGCTTTCTTT. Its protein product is CASSLAGWNTEAFF.

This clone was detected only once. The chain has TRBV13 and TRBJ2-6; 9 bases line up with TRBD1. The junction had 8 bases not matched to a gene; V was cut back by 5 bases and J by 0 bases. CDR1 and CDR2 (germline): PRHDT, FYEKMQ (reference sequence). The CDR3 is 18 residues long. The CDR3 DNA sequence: TGTGCCAGCAGCACCACTCCGGGACAGGGCTCTGGGGCCAACGTCCTGACTTTC. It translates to CASSTTPGQGSGANVLTF.

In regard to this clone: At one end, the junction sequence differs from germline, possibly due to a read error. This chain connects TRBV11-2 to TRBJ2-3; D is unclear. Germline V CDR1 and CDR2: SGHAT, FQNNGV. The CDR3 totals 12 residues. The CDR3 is CASTLRSDTQYF. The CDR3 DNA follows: TGTGCCAGCACCTTAAGGTCAGATACGCAGTATTTT.

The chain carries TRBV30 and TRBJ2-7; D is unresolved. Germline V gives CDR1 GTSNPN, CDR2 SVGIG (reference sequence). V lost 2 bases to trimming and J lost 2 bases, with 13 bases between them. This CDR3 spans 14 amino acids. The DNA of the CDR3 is TGTGCCTGGAGTTTTGGGGTAATGGCCTACGAGCAGTACTTC. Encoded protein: CAWSFGVMAYEQYF.

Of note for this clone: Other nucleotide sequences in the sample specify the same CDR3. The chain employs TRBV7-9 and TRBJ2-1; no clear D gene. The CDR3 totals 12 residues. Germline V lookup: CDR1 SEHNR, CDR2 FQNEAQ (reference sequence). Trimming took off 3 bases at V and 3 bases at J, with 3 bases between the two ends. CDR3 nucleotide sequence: TGTGCCAGCAGCTTGGACTACAATGAGCAGTTCTTC. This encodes CASSLDYNEQFF.

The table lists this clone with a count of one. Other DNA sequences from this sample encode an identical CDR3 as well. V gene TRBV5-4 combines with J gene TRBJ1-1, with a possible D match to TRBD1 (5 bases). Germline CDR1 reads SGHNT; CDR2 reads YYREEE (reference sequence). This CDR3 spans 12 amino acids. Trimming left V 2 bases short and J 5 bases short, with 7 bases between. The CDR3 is CASSFGGTEAFF. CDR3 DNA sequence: TGTGCCAGCAGCTTTGGGGGGACTGAAGCTTTCTTT. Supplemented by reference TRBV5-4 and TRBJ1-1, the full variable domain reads ETGVTQSPTHLIKTRGQQVTLRCSSQSGHNTVSWYQQALGQGPQFIFQYYREEENGRGNFPPRFSGLQFPNYSSELNVNALELDDSALYLCASSFGGTEAFFGQGTRLTVV.